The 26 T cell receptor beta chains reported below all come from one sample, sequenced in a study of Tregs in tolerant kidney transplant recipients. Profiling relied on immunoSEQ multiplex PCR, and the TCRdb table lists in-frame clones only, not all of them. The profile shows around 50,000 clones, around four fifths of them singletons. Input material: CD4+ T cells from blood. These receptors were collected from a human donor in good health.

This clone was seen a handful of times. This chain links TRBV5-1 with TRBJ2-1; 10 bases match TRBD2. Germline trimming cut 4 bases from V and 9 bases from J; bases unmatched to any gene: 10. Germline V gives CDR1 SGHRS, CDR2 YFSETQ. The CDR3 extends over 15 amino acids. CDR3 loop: CASSPGAGGPSEQFF. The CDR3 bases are TGCGCCAGCAGCCCGGGAGCGGGGGGGCCGAGTGAGCAGTTCTTC.

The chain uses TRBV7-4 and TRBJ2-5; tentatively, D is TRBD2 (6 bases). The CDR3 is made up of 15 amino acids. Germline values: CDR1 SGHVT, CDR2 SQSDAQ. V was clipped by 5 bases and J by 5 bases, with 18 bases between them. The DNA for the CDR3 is TGTGCCAGCAGCCCGGGGGAGGCCCGCGGGGAGACCCAGTACTTC. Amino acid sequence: CASSPGEARGETQYF.

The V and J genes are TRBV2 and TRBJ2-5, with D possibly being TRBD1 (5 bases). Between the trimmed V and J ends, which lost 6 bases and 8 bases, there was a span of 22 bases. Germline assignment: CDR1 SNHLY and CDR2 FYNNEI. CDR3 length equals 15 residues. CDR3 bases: TGTGCCAGCAGGGAAATCCTAGGGGTTGTTCCAACCCAGTACTTC. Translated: CASREILGVVPTQYF. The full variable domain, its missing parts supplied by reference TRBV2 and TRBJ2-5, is EPEVTQTPSHQVTQMGQEVILRCVPISNHLYFYWYRQILGQKVEFLVSFYNNEISEKSEIFDDQFSVERPDGSNFTLKIRSTKLEDSAMYFCASREILGVVPTQYFGPGTRLLVL.

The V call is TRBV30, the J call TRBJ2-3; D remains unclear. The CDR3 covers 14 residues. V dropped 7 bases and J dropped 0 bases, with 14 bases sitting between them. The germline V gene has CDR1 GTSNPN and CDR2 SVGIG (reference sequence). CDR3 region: CAFSYHSSTDTQYF. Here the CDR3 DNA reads TGTGCCTTCTCATACCATTCTAGCACAGATACGCAGTATTTT.

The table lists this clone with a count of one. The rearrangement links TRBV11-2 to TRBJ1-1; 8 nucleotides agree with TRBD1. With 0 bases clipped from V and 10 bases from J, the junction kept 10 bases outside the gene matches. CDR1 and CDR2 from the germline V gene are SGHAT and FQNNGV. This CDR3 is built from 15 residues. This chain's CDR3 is CASSLDLIRGRSAFF. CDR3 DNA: TGTGCCAGCAGCTTAGATCTGATCAGGGGGCGTTCAGCTTTCTTT.

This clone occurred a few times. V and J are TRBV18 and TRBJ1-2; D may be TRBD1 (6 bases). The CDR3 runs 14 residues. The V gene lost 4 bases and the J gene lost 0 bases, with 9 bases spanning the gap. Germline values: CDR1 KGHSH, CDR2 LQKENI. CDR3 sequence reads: CASSLGQTNYGYTF. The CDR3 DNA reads TGTGCCAGCTCACTAGGACAGACTAACTATGGCTACACCTTC.

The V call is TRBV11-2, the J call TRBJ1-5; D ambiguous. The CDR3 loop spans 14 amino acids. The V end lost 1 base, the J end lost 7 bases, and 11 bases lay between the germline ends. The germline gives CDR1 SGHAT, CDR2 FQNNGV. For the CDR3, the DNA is TGTGCCAGCAGCTTAGGAGGGTCGGGGCAGCCCCAGCATTTT. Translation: CASSLGGSGQPQHF.

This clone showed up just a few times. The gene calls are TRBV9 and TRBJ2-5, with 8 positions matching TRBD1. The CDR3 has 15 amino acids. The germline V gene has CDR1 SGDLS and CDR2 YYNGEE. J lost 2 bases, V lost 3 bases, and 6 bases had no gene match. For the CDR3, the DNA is TGTGCCAGCAGCGCCACCGGGACAGGACAAGAGACCCAGTACTTC. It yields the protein CASSATGTGQETQYF. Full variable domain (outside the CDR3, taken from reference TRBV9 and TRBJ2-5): DSGVTQTPKHLITATGQRVTLRCSPRSGDLSVYWYQQSLDQGLQFLIQYYNGEERAKGNILERFSAQQFPDLHSELNLSSLELGDSALYFCASSATGTGQETQYFGPGTRLLVL.

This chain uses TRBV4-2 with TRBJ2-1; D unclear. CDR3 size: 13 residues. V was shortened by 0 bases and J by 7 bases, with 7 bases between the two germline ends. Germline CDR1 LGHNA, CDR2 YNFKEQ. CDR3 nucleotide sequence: TGTGCCAGCAGCCAAGACCGGGTGAATGAGCAGTTCTTC. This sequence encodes CASSQDRVNEQFF.

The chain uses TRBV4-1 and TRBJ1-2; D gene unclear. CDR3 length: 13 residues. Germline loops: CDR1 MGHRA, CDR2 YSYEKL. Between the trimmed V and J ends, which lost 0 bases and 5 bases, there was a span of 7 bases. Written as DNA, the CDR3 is TGCGCCAGCAGCCAAGAGATGGGGTATGGCTACACCTTC. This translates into CASSQEMGYGYTF.

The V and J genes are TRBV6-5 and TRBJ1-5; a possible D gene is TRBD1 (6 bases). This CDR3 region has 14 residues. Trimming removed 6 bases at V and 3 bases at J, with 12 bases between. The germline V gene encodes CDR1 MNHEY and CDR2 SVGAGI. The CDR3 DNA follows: TGTGCCAGCAGAAGTAGACAGGCCAATCAGCCCCAGCATTTT. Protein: CASRSRQANQPQHF.

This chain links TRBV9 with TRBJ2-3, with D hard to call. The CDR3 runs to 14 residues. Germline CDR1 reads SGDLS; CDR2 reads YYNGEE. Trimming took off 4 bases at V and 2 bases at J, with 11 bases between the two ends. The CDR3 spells CASSFRSVTDTQYF. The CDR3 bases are TGTGCCAGCAGCTTCCGGTCGGTCACAGATACGCAGTATTTT.

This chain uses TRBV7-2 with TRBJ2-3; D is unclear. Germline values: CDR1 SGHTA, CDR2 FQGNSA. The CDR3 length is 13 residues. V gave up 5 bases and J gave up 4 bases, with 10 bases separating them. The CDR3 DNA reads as TGTGCCAGCAGCCCGTGGGCGGCAGATACGCAGTATTTT. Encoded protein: CASSPWAADTQYF. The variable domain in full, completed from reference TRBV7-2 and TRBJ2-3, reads GAGVSQSPSNKVTEKGKDVELRCDPISGHTALYWYRQSLGQGLEFLIYFQGNSAPDKSGLPSDRFSAERTGGSVSTLTIQRTQQEDSAVYLCASSPWAADTQYFGPGTRLTVL.

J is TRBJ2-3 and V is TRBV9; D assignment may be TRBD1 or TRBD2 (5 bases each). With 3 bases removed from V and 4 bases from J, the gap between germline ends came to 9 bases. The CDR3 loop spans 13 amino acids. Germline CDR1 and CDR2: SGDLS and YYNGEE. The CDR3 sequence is CASSARGADTQYF. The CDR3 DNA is TGTGCCAGCAGCGCAAGAGGGGCAGATACGCAGTATTTT.

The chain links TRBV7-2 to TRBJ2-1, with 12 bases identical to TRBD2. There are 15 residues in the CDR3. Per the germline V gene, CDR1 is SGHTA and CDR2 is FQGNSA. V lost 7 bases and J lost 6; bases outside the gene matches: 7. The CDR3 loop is CASTLTSGSGNEQFF. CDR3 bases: TGTGCCAGCACCTTGACTAGCGGGAGCGGCAATGAGCAGTTCTTC.

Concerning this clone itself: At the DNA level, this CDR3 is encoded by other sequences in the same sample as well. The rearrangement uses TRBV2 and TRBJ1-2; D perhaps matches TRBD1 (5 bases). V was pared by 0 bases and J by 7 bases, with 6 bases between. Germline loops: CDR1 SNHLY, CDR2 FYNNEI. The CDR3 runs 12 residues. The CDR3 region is CASSEAGGGYTF. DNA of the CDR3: TGTGCCAGCAGTGAAGCTGGGGGTGGCTACACCTTC.

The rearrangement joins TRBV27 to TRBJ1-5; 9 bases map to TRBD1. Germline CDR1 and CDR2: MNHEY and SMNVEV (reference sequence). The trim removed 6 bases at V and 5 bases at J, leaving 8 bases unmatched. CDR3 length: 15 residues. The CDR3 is CASSPQDRGDQPQHF. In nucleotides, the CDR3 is TGTGCCAGCAGCCCCCAGGACAGGGGTGATCAGCCCCAGCATTTT.

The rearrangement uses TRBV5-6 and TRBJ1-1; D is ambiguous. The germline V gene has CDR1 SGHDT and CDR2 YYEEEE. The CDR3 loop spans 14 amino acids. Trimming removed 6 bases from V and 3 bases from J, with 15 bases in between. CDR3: CASNPVRRDTEAFF. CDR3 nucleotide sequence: TGTGCCAGCAACCCGGTCCGGAGGGACACTGAAGCTTTCTTT.

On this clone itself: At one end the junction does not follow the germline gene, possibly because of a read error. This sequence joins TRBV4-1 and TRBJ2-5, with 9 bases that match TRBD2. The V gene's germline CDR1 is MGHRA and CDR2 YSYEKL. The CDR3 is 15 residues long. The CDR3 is CASSQVGVAGEAQYF. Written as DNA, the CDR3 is TGCGCCAGCAGCCAAGTAGGGGTAGCGGGAGAGGCCCAGTACTTC.

CDR3 sequence (DNA): TGTGCCAGCAGTTACGACAGGACCTACAATGAGCAGTTCTTC. This encodes CASSYDRTYNEQFF. The chain combines TRBV6-5 with TRBJ2-1, with a possible D match to TRBD1 (6 bases). The CDR3 consists of 14 residues. Germline V gives CDR1 MNHEY, CDR2 SVGAGI. Between the trimmed V and J ends, which lost 2 bases and 2 bases, there was a span of 7 bases.

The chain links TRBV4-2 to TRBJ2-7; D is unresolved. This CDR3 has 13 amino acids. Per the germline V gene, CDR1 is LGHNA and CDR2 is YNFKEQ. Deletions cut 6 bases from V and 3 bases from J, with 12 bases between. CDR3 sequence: CASSRNLNYEQYF. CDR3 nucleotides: TGTGCCAGCAGTCGGAACCTCAACTACGAGCAGTACTTC.

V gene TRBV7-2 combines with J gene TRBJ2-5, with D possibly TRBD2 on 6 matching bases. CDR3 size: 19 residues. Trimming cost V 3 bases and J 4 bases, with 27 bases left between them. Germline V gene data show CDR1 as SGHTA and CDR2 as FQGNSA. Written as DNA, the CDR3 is TGTGCCAGCAGCTTCCTTCACGCGGATAGCGGTCCAAGAAGAGAGACCCAGTACTTC. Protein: CASSFLHADSGPRRETQYF. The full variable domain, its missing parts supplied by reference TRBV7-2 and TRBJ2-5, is GAGVSQSPSNKVTEKGKDVELRCDPISGHTALYWYRQSLGQGLEFLIYFQGNSAPDKSGLPSDRFSAERTGGSVSTLTIQRTQQEDSAVYLCASSFLHADSGPRRETQYFGPGTRLLVL.

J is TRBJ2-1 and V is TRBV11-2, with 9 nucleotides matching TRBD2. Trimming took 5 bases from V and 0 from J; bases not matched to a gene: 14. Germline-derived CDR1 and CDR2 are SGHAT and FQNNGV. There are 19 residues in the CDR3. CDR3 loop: CASSPPPQPGLASYNEQFF. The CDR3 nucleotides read TGTGCCAGCAGCCCCCCCCCTCAGCCGGGACTAGCCTCCTACAATGAGCAGTTCTTC. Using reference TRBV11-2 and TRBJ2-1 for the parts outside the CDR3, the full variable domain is EAGVAQSPRYKIIEKRQSVAFWCNPISGHATLYWYQQILGQGPKLLIQFQNNGVVDDSQLPKDRFSAERLKGVDSTLKIQPAKLEDSAVYLCASSPPPQPGLASYNEQFFGPGTRLTVL.

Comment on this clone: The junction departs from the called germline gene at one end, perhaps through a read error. CDR3 coding DNA: TGCGCCAGCAGCCAAATCGCTTACAACACTGAAGCTTTCTTT. It is translated as CASSQIAYNTEAFF. The rearrangement joins TRBV11-2 to TRBJ1-1, with D unclear. The CDR3 sequence is 14 residues long. The V gene's germline CDR1 is SGHAT and CDR2 FQNNGV.

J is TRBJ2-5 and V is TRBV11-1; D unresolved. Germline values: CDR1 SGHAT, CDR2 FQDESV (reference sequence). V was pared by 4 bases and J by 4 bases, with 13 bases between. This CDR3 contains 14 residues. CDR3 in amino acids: CASSSPGVGETQYF. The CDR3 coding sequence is TGTGCCAGCAGCTCCCCTGGCGTCGGAGAGACCCAGTACTTC.

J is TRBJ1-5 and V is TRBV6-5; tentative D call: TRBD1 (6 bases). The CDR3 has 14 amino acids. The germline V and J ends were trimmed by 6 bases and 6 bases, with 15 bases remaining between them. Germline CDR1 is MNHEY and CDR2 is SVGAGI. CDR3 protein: CASSYTTGLQPQHF. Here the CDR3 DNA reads TGTGCCAGCAGCTATACAACAGGGCTTCAGCCCCAGCATTTT.